This T cell receptor (beta chain) is from a study of T cell repertoires in cytomegalovirus infection. The CDR3 contains 17 residues. V lost 8 bases and J lost 1; bases outside the gene matches: 12. CDR1 is MDHEN, CDR2 SYDVKM, per germline. Via MiXCR, TCRdb re-called the reads, giving one row per CDR3 protein. The data hold 700,000 to 900,000 distinct CDR3 sequences, with almost 30% observed a single time. As regards this clonotype: The antigen remains undetermined.

The clonotype originates from a human donor in good health (CMV status not recorded). Some clones in this sample may be carry-over from other donors' samples. The V call is TRBV28, the J call TRBJ2-2, with 8 bases matching TRBD1. The sequencing here drew on cultured CD8+ T cells from PBMCs, taken from culture after CMV antigen stimulation. CDR3 protein: CASPLGQTGVNTGELFF. The CDR3 DNA reads as TGTGCCAGCCCTTTGGGACAGACAGGGGTGAACACCGGGGAGCTGTTTTTT.